This TCR beta chain derives from a study of blood T cells in healthy people across ages. The V and J ends lost 5 bases and 1 base, in that order; junction bases with no gene match: 6. The CDR3 is 16 amino acids. The germline CDR1 and CDR2 sequences are SEHNR and FQNEAQ (reference sequence). This clonotype was observed a handful of times. Primers used in a second PCR of roughly 6 to 11 cycles were a sample-barcoded 5' primer and a J-beta primer mix. TCRdb ran MiXCR on the 5' RACE reads and lists one entry per CDR3 protein. The sample has approximately 490,000 distinct CDR3 sequences; about 24% are singletons. Each donor's blood draw was approximately 10 milliliters of peripheral blood. The sample also formed part of further work on T cells of mothers and their children. That source adds: Every microgram of extracted RNA entered cDNA synthesis, approximately 1.5 ug per 15 ul. Overlap measured in related mother-child pairs was slightly, non-significantly higher than in unrelated pairs.

J is TRBJ2-1 and V is TRBV7-9; TRBD2 matches 9 bases. The specimen sequenced was blood. The clonotype comes from a boy aged 5-17 years in good health. CDR3 sequence: CASSVISGRSYNEQFF. The CDR3 DNA sequence: TGTGCCAGCAGCGTGATAAGCGGGAGGTCCTACAATGAGCAGTTCTTC.